This record covers a single T cell receptor beta chain. Authors' data handling: Reference gene primer amplification in the assay estimated nucleated cell counts. Here immunoSEQ multiplex PCR was the method, and the copy in TCRdb shows in-frame clones only, minus some. Clone size and the V and J calls come from that table; the DNA yielded D and trimming. The sample includes about 100,000 clones, roughly 81% seen only once; the top ten take over 2%. Germline V gives CDR1 MNHEY, CDR2 SVGEGT. The length of the CDR3 is 15 residues. Trimming cost V 4 bases and J 2 bases; bases outside gene matches: 2. This specimen comes from a study of blood T cell repertoires in COVID-19. About the research overall: T cells, B-cell-depleted T cells, or PBMCs supplied cDNA or gDNA.

This chain connects TRBV6-2 or TRBV6-3 to TRBJ2-1; 10 bases align to TRBD2. Sequencing input: peripheral blood. The receptor's source is a human donor in a cohort sampled during active COVID-19. CDR3 DNA: TGTGCCAGCAGTTTAAGCGGGGGGGCCTACAATGAGCAGTTCTTC. Translated: CASSLSGGAYNEQFF.